The following is a TCR beta chain sequence with its context. This clone was recorded many times. What antigen it recognizes has not been identified. It has no much larger one-base neighbor in the sample; base qualities were not kept. TCRbeta CDR3 regions were amplified from genomic DNA by means of the immunoSEQ Assay, a bias-controlled multiplex PCR. The paper's data handling went like this. Within the assay, amplification of reference gene primers was used to estimate how many nucleated cells each sample contained. Sequence reads were collapsed and filtered to measure the absolute abundance of every unique TCRbeta CDR3 rearrangement. For each sample, productive Simpson clonality was calculated as the square root of Simpson's diversity index across productive rearrangements. This immuneACCESS table, as held by TCRdb, lists in-frame sequences with V and J called but not all clones. Of the missing ones, under half trace to an unresolved V gene in checked studies; the others have no known cause. For V, J and clone size, that table is used; D and trimming come from the DNA. The sample table lists approximately 150,000 clones, less than 85% of them with a count of one. The top ten clonotypes cover around a sixth of the sample.

The CDR3 spans 16 residues, from the cysteine through the phenylalanine. The kept DNA is CDR3 alone, 48 bases in frame from the first base. The germline V gene yields SGHDT for CDR1 and YYEEEE for CDR2. V and J lose 10 bases and 3 bases, and a span of 22 bases separates them. The data derive from a study of blood T cell repertoires in COVID-19 (dated by TCRdb to 2020 to 2022). For context, the study as a whole: Samples covering the acute and convalescent phases of COVID-19 were provided by collaborators in the United States, Italy and Spain. The prospective study material was composed of cDNA or gDNA derived from T cells, B-cell-depleted T cells, or PBMCs. The sample metadata nearly always contained a de-identified subject ID, COVID-19 status, age in years and sex. The repertoires were made available in a free public database intended to serve as a resource for research on the immune response to SARS-CoV-2. Where available, HLA class I and class II types were taken from metadata supplied by the sample provider and were not determined by assay-based typing. Deeply sampled blood TCRbeta repertoires from subjects exposed to, actively infected with, or recovered from COVID-19 were included in the dataset. Samples came from the ongoing ImmuneRACE study (first 160 participants) plus 1,254 subjects from 6 global collaborators.

Participants in the prospective study were enrolled through a virtual design, were aged roughly 18 to 100 years, and lived in roughly 26 United States geographic areas. To assign participants to cohorts, the prospective study relied on clinical history that participants themselves reported in a screening survey and a study questionnaire. Recovered participants in ImmuneRACE Cohort 3 were defined as having two consecutive negative NP/OP PCR tests, clearance from a healthcare professional, or resolution of symptoms. Each participant in the prospective study had whole blood, serum and a nasopharyngeal or oropharyngeal swab collected by mobile phlebotomists. Over a roughly 2-month period, participants in the prospective study had the option of providing additional blood draws and questionnaires. Prospective study blood samples were shipped either frozen or at room temperature before DNA extraction.

Beyond this particular receptor, the publication reports: The amount of clinical and demographic metadata varied by source and participant and was provided uncurated.

The V and J segments used are TRBV5-6 and TRBJ1-4, with no confident D gene call. Specimen: PBMCs or T cells enriched from blood (not recorded which). The sequence came from a man aged 60 to 69 who had recovered from COVID-19. The CDR3 has the sequence CASLEGKREANEKLFF. The bases read TGTGCCTCCCTTGAGGGAAAGCGGGAAGCTAATGAAAAACTGTTTTTT.